Shown below are 9 T cell receptor beta chains from a single sample sequenced in a study of blood T cell repertoires in COVID-19. This table comes from immunoSEQ multiplex PCR, and its TCRdb copy is limited to in-frame clones, with some not included. Altogether around 72,000 clones are present, about 91% being singletons, with the ten largest covering about an eighth. Sequenced material: peripheral blood. All receptors come from a human donor with active COVID-19. The donor label of this sample is uncertain.

The chain couples TRBV18 to TRBJ2-1, with a tentative D call TRBD2 (6 bases). CDR3 size: 17 residues. CDR1 is KGHSH, CDR2 LQKENI, per germline. The V and J ends lost 3 bases and 0 bases respectively, with 15 bases between them. This CDR3 reads CASSPFLAPSSYNEQFF. DNA for the CDR3: TGTGCCAGCTCACCTTTTCTAGCGCCATCCTCCTACAATGAGCAGTTCTTC.

The V and J genes are TRBV3-1 (or the pseudogene TRBV3-2) and TRBJ1-2; 11 bases align to TRBD1. CDR3 length: 14 residues. J gave up 4 bases and V 3 bases, and 1 base lay outside the gene matches. CDR1 is LGHDT and CDR2 is YNNKEL in the germline V gene (reference sequence). CDR3 sequence reads: CASSQGTGGYGYTF. Here the CDR3 DNA reads TGTGCCAGCAGCCAGGGGACAGGGGGCTATGGCTACACCTTC.

The rearrangement uses TRBV5-4 and TRBJ1-1, with 7 bases matching TRBD1. The V gene's germline CDR1 is SGHNT and CDR2 YYREEE (reference sequence). The CDR3 is 14 amino acids. With 3 bases clipped from V and 0 bases from J, the junction kept 2 bases outside the gene matches. The CDR3 protein is CASSSGGMNTEAFF. As DNA, the CDR3 is TGTGCCAGCAGCTCAGGGGGGATGAACACTGAAGCTTTCTTT.

The chain uses TRBV28 and TRBJ2-7; D gene ambiguous. This CDR3 contains 11 residues. V gave up 5 bases and J gave up 3 bases, with 5 bases separating them. CDR1 MDHEN and CDR2 SYDVKM come from the germline V gene. CDR3 region: CASSGFYEQYF. The CDR3 region has the DNA TGTGCCAGCAGTGGCTTCTACGAGCAGTACTTC.

The V gene is TRBV9, the J gene TRBJ2-3; TRBD2 matches 10 bases. The CDR3 length is 16 residues. After removal of 3 bases from V and 0 bases from J, the junction contained 4 bases not matched to a gene. CDR1 SGDLS and CDR2 YYNGEE come from the germline V gene. CDR3 in amino acids: CASSGRTSGSTDTQYF. The CDR3 DNA is TGTGCCAGCAGCGGAAGGACTAGCGGAAGCACAGATACGCAGTATTTT.

V is TRBV7-8 and J is TRBJ2-5, with 7 bases that match TRBD1. In germline, CDR1 is SGHVS, CDR2 FQNEAQ. V trimming: 5 bases; J trimming: 7 bases; junction bases outside the gene matches: 13. The CDR3 covers 15 residues. The CDR3 nucleotides are TGTGCCAGCAGCCGAGGCCCTGACAGGGCGGGGACCCAGTACTTC. This gives the protein CASSRGPDRAGTQYF.

The chain joins TRBV6-2 or TRBV6-3 to TRBJ2-1; TRBD2 is a possible D gene (6 bases). The CDR3 consists of 14 residues. V lost 5 bases and J 4 bases, leaving 12 bases between the germline ends. The germline V gene has CDR1 MNHEY and CDR2 SVGEGT. The CDR3 coding sequence is TGTGCCAGCAGTGCGCGGGGACCTTACAATGAGCAGTTCTTC. This translates into CASSARGPYNEQFF.

The chain recombines TRBV2 with TRBJ2-7; TRBD2 matches at 14 bases. Germline V gene data show CDR1 as SNHLY and CDR2 as FYNNEI. The trim removed 4 bases at V and 3 bases at J, leaving 11 bases unmatched. This CDR3 is built from 18 residues. The CDR3 region has the DNA TGTGCCAGCAGTGGCCTACGCCGACTAGCGGGAGGGAACTACGAGCAGTACTTC. Amino acid sequence: CASSGLRRLAGGNYEQYF.

The rearrangement links TRBV19 to TRBJ2-3; 10 bases align to TRBD2. Germline V gives CDR1 LNHDA, CDR2 SQIVND (reference sequence). CDR3 length: 15 residues. J was trimmed by 7 bases and V by 5 bases; bases with no gene match: 9. The CDR3 is CASSEAGGPMNTQYF. CDR3 in DNA: TGTGCCAGTAGTGAAGCGGGAGGGCCTATGAATACGCAGTATTTT.